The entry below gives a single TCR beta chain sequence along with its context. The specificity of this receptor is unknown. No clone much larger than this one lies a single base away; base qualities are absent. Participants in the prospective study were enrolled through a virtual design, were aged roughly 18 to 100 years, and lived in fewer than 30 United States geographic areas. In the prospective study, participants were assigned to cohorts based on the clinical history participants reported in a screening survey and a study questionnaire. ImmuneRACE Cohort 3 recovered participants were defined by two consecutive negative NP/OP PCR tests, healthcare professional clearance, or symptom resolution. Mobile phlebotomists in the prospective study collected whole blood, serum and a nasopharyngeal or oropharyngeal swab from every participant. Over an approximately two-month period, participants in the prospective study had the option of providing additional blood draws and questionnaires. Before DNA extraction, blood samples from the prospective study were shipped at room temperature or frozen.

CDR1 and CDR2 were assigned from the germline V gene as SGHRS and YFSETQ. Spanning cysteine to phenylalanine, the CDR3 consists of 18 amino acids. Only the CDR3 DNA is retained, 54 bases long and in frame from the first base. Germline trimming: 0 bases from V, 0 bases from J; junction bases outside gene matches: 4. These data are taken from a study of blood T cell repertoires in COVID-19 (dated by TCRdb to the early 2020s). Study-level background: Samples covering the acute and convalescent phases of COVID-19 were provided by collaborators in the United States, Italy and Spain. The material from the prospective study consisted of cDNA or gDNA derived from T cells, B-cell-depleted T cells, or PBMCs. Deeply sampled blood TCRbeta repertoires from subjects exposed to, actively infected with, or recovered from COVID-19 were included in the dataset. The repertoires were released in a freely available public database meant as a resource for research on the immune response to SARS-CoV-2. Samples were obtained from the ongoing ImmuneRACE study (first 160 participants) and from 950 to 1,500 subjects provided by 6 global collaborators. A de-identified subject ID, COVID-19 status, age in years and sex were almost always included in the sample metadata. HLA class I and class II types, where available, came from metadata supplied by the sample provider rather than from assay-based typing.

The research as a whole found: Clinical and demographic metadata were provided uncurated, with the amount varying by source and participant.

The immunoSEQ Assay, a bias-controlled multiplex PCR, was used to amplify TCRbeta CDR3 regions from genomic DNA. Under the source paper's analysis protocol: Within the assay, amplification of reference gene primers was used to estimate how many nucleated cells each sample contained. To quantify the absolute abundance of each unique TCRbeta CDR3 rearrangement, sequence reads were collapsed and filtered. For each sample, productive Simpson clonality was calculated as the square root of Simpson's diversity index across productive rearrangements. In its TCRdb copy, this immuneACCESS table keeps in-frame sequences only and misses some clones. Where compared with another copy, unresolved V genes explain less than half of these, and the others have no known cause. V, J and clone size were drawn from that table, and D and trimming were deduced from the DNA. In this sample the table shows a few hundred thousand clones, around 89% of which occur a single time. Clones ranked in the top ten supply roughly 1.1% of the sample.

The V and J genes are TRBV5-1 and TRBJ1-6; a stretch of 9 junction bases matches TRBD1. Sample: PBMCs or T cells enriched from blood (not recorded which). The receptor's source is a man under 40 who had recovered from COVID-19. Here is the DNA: TGCGCCAGCAGCTTGGCGGGACAGGGCAGCTCCTATAATTCACCCCTCCACTTT. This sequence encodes CASSLAGQGSSYNSPLHF.